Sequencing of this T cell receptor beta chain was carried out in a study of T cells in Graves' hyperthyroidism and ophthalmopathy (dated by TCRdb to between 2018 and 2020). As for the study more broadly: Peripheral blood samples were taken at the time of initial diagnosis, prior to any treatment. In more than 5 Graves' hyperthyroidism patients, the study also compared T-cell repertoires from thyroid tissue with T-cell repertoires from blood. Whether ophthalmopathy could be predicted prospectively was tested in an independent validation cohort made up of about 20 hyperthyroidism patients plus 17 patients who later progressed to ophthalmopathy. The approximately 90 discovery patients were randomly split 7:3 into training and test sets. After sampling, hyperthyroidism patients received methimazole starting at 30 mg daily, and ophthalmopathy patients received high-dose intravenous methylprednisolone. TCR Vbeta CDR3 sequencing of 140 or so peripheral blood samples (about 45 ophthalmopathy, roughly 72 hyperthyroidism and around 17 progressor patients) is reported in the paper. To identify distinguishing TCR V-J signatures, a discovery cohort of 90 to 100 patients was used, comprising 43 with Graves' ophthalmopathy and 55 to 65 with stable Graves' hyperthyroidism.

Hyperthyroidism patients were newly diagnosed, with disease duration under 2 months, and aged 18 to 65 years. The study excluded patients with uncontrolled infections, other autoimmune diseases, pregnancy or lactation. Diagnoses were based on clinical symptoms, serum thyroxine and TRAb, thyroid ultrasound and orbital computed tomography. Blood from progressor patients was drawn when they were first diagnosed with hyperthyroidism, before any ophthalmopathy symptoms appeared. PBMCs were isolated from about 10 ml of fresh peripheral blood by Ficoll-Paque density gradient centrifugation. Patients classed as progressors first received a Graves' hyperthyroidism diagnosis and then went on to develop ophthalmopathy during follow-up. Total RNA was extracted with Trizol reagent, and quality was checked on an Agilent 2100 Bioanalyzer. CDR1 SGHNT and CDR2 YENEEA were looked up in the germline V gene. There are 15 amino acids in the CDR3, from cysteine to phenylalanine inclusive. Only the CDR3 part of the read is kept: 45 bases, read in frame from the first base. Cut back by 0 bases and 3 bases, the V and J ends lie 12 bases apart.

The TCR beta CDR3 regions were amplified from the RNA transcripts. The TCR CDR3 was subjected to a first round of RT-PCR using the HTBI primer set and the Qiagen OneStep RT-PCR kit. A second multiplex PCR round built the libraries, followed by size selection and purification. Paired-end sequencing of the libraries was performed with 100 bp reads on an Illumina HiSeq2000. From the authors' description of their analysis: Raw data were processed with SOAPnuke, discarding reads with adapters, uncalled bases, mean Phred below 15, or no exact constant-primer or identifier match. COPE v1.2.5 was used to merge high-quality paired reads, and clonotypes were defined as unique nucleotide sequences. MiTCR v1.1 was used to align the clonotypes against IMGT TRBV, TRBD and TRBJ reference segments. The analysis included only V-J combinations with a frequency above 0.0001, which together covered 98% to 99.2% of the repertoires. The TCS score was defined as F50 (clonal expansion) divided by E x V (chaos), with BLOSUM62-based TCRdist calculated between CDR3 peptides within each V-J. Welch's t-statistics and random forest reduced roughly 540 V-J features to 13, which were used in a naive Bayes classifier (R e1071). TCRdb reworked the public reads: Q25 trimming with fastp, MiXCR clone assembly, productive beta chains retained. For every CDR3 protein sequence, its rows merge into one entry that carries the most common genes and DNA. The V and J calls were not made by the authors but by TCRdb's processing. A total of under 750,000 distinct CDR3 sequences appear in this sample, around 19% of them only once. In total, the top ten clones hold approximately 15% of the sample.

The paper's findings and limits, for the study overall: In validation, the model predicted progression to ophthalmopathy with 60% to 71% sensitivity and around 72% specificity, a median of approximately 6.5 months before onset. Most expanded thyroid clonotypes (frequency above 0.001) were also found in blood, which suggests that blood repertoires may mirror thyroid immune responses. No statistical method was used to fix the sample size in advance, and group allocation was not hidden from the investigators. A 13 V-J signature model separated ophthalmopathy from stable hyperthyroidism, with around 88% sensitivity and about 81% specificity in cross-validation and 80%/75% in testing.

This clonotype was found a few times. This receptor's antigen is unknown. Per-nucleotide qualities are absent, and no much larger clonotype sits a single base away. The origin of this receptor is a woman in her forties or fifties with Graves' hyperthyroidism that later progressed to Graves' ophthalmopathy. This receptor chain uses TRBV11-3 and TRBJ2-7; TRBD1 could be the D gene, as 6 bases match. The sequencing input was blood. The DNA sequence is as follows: TGTGCCAGCAGCTTAGATCGTGCCAGGGGCTACGAGCAGTACTTC. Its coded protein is CASSLDRARGYEQYF.